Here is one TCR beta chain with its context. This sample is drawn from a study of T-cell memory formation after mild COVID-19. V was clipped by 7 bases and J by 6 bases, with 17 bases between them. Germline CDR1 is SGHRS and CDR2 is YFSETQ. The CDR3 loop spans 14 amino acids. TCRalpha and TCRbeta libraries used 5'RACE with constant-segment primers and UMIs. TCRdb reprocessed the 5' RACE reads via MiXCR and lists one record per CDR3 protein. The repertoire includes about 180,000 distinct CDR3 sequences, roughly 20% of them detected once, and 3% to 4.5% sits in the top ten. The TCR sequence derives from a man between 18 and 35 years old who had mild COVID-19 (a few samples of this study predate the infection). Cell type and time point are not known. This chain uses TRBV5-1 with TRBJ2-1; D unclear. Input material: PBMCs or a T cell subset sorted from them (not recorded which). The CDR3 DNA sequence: TGCGCCAGCTGCACCGGGTTCTTACTCAATGAGCAGTTCTTC. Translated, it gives CASCTGFLLNEQFF.